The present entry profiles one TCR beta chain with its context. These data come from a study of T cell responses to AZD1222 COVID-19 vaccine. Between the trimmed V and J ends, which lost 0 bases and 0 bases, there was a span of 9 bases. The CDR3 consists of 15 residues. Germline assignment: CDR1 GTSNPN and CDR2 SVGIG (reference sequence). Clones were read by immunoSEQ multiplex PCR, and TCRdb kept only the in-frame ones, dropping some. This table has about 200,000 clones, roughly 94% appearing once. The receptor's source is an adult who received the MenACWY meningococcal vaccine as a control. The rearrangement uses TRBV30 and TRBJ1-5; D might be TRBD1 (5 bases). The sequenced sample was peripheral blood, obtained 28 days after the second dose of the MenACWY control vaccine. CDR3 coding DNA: TGTGCCTGGAGTGTAGGGACCTTTAGCAATCAGCCCCAGCATTTT. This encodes CAWSVGTFSNQPQHF.